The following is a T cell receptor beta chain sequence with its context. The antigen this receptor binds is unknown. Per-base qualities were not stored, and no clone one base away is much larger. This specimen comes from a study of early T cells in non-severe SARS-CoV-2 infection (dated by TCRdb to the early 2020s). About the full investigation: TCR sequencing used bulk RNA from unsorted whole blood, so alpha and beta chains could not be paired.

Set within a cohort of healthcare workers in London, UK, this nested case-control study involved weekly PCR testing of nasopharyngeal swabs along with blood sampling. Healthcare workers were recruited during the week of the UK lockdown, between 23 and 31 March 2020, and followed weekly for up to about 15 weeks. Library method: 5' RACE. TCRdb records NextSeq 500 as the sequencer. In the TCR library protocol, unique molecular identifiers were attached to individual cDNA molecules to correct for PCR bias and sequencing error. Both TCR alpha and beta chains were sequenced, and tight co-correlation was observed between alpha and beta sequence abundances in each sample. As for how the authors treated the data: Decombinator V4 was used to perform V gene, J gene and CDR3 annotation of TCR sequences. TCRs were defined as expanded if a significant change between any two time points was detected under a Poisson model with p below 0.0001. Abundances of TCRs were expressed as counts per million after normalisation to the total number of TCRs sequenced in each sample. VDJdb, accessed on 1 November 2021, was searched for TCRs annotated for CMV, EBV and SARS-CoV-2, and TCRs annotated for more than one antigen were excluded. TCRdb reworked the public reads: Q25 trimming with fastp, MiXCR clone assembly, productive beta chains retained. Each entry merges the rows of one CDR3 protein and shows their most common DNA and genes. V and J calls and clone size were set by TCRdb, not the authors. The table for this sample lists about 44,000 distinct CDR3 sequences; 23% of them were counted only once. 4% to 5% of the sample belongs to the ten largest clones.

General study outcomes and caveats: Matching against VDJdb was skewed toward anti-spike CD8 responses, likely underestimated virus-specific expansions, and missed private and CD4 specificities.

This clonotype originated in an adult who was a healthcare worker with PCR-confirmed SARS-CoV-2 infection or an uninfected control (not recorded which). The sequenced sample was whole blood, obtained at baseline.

At the DNA level, the sequence is TGTGCCAGCAAAACAGGGGGAAGCACAGATACGCAGTATTTT. It specifies CASKTGGSTDTQYF. The rearrangement joined TRBV6-5 to TRBJ2-3, with 8 central nucleotides matching TRBD1. Reading the germline V gene gives CDR1 MNHEY and CDR2 SVGAGI. The germline V and J ends show losses of 7 bases and 0 bases respectively, and no gene match explains 3 bases of the junction. The CDR3 holds 14 amino acids from the cysteine to the phenylalanine. This entry keeps only the CDR3 DNA: 42 bases, framed from base 1.